This T cell receptor beta chain was observed in a study of vaccination effects on CD4 cells after COVID-19. Notes on this clone: Its antigen is as yet unknown.

TCRdb's table, derived via immunoSEQ multiplex PCR, lists solely in-frame clones and lacks some. The table records approximately 30,000 clones, roughly two thirds of them present only once. Antigen-specific CD4+ T cells were first expanded with viral peptide pools by the ViraFEST assay and only then sequenced. Culturing for nine to ten days preceded CD4+ T cell isolation. Negative nucleocapsid antibody tests before and after vaccination confirmed no previous SARS-CoV-2 infection. Cultures used 2 million to 2.5 million PBMC per well, approximately 10 IU/ml IL-2 and roughly 10 ug/ml peptides. This CDR3 is 14 amino acids long. In germline, CDR1 is KGHDR, CDR2 SFDVKD. V was shortened by 4 bases and J by 2 bases, with 11 bases between the two germline ends.

The genes are TRBV24-1 and TRBJ2-7, with a weak D call TRBD1 (6 bases). The sample in question was CD4+ T cells from PBMCs cultured with SARS-CoV-2 spike peptides, obtained before COVID-19 vaccination. This TCR derives from a human donor who received a COVID-19 vaccine. For the CDR3, the DNA is TGTGCCACCAGTGACGGGACAAGCACCTACGAGCAGTACTTC. Its translation: CATSDGTSTYEQYF.